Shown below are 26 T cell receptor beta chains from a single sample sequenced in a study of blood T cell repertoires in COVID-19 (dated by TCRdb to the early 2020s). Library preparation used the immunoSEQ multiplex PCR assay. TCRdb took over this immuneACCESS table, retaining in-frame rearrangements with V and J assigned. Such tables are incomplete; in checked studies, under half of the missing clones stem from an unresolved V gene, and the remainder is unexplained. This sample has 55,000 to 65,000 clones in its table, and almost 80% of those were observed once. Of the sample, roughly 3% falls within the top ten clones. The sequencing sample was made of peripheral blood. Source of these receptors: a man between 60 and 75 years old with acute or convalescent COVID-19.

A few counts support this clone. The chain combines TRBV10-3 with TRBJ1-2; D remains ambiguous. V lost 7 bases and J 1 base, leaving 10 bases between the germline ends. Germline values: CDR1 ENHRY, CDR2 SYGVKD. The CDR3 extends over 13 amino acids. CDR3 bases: TGTGCCATCAAGGCCCTAGATAACTATGGCTACACCTTC. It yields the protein CAIKALDNYGYTF.

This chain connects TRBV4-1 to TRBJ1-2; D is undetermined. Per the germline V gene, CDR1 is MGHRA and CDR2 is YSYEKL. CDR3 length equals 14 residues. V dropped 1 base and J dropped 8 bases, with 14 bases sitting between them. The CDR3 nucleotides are TGCGCCAGCAGCCAAGGGGCGGGGAGGGTAGGCTACACCTTC. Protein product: CASSQGAGRVGYTF.

The CDR3 bases are TGTGCCAGCAGCCGGACAGGGGATCAGGACACCATATATTTT. The encoded protein is CASSRTGDQDTIYF. The chain recombines TRBV7-3 with TRBJ1-3; 9 bases match TRBD1. V was clipped by 5 bases and J by 8 bases; unmatched bases: 7. This CDR3 spans 14 amino acids. Germline loops: CDR1 SGHTA, CDR2 FQGTGA.

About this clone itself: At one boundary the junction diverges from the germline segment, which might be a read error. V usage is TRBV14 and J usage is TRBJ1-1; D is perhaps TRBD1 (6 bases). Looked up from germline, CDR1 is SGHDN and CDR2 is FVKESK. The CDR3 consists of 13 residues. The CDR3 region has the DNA TGTGCCAGCAGCCAGTCCAGGGACACAGAAGCTTTCTTT. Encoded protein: CASSQSRDTEAFF.

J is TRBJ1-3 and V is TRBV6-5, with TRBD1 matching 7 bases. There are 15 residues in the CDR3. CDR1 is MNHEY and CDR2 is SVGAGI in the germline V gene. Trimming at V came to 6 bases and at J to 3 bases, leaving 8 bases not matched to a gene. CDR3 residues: CASSEGTGVGNTIYF. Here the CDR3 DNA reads TGTGCCAGCAGCGAGGGCACAGGGGTTGGAAACACCATATATTTT.

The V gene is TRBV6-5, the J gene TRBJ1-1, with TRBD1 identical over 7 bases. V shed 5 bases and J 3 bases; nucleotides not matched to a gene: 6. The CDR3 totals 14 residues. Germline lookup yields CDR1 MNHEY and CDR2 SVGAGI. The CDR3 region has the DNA TGTGCCAGCAGTCCGACAGGGCCGCACACTGAAGCTTTCTTT. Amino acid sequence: CASSPTGPHTEAFF.

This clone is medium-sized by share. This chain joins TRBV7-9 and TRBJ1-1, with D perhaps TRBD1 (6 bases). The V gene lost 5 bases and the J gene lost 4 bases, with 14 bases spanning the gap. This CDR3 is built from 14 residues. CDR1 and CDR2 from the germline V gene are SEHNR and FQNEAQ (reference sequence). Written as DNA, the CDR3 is TGTGCCAGCAGCGAAGAGGGGGTGAGCACTGAAGCTTTCTTT. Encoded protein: CASSEEGVSTEAFF.

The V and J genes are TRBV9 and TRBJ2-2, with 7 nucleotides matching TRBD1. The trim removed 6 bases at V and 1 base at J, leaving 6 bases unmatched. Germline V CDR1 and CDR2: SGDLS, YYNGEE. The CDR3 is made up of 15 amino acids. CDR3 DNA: TGTGCCAGCACCTTAAGGACAGGGAACACCGGGGAGCTGTTTTTT. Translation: CASTLRTGNTGELFF.

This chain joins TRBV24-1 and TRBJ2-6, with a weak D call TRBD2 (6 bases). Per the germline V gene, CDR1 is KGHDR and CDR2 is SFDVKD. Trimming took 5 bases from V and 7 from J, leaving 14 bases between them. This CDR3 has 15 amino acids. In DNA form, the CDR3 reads TGTGCCACCAGTGCCACGGGGGAAGGAGCCAACGTCCTGACTTTC. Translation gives CATSATGEGANVLTF.

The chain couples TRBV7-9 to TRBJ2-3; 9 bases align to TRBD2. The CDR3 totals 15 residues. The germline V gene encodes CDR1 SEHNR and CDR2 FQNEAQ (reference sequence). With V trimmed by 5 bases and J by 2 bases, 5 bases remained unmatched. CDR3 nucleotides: TGTGCCAGCAGCCCCAAGCGGGGGGCCACAGATACGCAGTATTTT. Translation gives CASSPKRGATDTQYF.

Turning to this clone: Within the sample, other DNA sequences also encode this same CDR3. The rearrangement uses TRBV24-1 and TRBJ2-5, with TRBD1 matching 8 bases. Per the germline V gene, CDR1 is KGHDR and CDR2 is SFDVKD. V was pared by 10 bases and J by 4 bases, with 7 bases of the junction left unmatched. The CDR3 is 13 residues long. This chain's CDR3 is CATRRGPGETQYF. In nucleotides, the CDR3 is TGTGCCACGCGCAGGGGGCCGGGAGAGACCCAGTACTTC.

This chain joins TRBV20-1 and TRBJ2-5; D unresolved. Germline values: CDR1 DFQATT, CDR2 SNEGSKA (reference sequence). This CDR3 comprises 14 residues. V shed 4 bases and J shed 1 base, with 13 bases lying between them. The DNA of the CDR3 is TGCAGTGCTAATGATCAACTTACCCAAGAGACCCAGTACTTC. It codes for CSANDQLTQETQYF.

CDR3 amino acids: CASSPDRVDGNTIYF. The DNA of the CDR3 is TGTGCCAGCTCGCCGGACAGGGTCGATGGAAACACCATATATTTT. This chain connects TRBV18 to TRBJ1-3; 8 bases match TRBD1. Germline V gene data show CDR1 as KGHSH and CDR2 as LQKENI. Trimming at V came to 6 bases and at J to 3 bases, leaving 7 bases not matched to a gene. The CDR3 contains 15 residues. Drawing the rest from reference TRBV18 and TRBJ1-3, the complete variable domain is NAGVMQNPRHLVRRRGQEARLRCSPMKGHSHVYWYRQLPEEGLKFMVYLQKENIIDESGMPKERFSAEFPKEGPSILRIQQVVRGDSAAYFCASSPDRVDGNTIYFGEGSWLTVV.

The CDR3: CAITWSGGATDTQYF. DNA for the CDR3: TGTGCCATCACCTGGTCGGGCGGGGCCACAGATACGCAGTATTTT. The rearrangement links TRBV10-3 to TRBJ2-3; TRBD2 might be the D (6 bases). CDR1 is ENHRY, CDR2 SYGVKD, per germline. The length of the CDR3 is 15 residues. Trimming cost V 7 bases and J 2 bases, with 16 bases left between them.

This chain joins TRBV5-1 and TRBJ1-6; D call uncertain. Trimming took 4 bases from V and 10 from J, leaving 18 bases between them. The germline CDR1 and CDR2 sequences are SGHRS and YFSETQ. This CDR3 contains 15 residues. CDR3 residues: CASSPGREEGSPLHF. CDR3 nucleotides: TGCGCCAGCAGCCCGGGGAGGGAAGAGGGATCACCCCTCCACTTT.

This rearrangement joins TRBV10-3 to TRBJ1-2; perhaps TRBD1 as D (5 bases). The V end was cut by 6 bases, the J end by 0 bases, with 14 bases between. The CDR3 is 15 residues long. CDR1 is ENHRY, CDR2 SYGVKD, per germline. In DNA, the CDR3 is TGTGCCATCAGATTGACAGACACTGCTAACTATGGCTACACCTTC. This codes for CAIRLTDTANYGYTF.

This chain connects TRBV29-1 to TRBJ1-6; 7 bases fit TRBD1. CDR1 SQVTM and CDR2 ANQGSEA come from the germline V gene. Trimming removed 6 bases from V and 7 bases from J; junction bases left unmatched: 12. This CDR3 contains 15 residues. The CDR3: CSVMTGSIGNSPLHF. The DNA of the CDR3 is TGCAGCGTGATGACAGGGTCTATAGGGAATTCACCCCTCCACTTT.

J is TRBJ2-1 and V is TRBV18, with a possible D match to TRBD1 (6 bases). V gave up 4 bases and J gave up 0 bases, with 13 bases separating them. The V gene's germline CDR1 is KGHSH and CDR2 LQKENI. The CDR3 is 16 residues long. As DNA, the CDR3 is TGTGCCAGCTCACAGCCGGACAGCCGCTCCTACAATGAGCAGTTCTTC. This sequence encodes CASSQPDSRSYNEQFF. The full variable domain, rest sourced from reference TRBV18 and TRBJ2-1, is NAGVMQNPRHLVRRRGQEARLRCSPMKGHSHVYWYRQLPEEGLKFMVYLQKENIIDESGMPKERFSAEFPKEGPSILRIQQVVRGDSAAYFCASSQPDSRSYNEQFFGPGTRLTVL.

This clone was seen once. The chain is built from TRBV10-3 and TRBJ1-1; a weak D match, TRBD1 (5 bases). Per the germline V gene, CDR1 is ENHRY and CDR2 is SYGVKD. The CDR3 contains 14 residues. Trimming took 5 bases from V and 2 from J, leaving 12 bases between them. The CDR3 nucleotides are TGTGCCATCAGTACCGGCGGGGACAACACTGAAGCTTTCTTT. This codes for CAISTGGDNTEAFF.

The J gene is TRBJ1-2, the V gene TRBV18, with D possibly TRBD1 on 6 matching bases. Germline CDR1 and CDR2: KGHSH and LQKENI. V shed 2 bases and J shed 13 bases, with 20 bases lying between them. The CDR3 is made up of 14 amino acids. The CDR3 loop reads CASSPSLEQGSCTF. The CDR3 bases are TGTGCCAGCTCACCATCTTTAGAACAGGGATCTTGCACCTTC.

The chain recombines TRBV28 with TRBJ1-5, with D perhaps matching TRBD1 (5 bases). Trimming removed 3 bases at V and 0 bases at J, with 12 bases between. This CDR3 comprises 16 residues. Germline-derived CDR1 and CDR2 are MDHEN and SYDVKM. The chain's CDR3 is CASSFMTVNSNQPQHF. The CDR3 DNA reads TGTGCCAGCAGTTTTATGACAGTTAATAGCAATCAGCCCCAGCATTTT.

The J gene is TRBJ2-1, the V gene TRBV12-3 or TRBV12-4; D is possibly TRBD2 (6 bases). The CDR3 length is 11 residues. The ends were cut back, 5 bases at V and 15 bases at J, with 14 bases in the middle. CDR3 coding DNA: TGTGCCAGCAGTCCCCGGGGGATAGCGTTCTTC. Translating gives CASSPRGIAFF.

CDR3 protein: CASSSRGGSGATDTQYF. The CDR3 nucleotides are TGCGCCAGCAGCAGCCGCGGGGGAAGCGGGGCTACAGATACGCAGTATTTT. This chain connects TRBV5-1 to TRBJ2-3, with 7 bases identical to TRBD2. The germline V gene has CDR1 SGHRS and CDR2 YFSETQ. The CDR3 consists of 17 residues. J was trimmed by 3 bases and V by 4 bases; bases with no gene match: 14.

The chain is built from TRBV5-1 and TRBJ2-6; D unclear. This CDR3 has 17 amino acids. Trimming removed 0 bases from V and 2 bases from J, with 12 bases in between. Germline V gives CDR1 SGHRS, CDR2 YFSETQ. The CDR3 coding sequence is TGCGCCAGCAGCTTGGGGGCAGTACCCACTGGGGCCAACGTCCTGACTTTC. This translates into CASSLGAVPTGANVLTF. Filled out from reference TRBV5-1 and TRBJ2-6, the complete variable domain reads KAGVTQTPRYLIKTRGQQVTLSCSPISGHRSVSWYQQTPGQGLQFLFEYFSETQRNKGNFPGRFSGRQFSNSRSEMNVSTLELGDSALYLCASSLGAVPTGANVLTFGAGSRLTVL.

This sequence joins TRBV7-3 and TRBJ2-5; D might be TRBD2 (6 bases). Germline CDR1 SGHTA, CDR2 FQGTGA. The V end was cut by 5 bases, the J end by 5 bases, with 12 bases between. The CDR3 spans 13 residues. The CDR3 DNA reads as TGTGCCAGCAGCACCTCTAGCGCCGAGACCCAGTACTTC. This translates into CASSTSSAETQYF.

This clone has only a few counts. DNA for the CDR3: TGTGCCATCCGACTGACTAGCGGGGACAATGAGCAGTTCTTC. Translation gives CAIRLTSGDNEQFF. The V gene is TRBV10-3, the J gene TRBJ2-1; 11 bases fit TRBD2. V dropped 8 bases and J dropped 5; count of bases not matched to a gene: 5. CDR1 and CDR2 (germline): ENHRY, SYGVKD. The CDR3 loop spans 14 amino acids.